The subject of this entry is one TCR beta chain. The target antigen is unknown. This sample is part of a study of cytomegalovirus exposure and HLA in healthy donors. Sequencing was performed with immunoSEQ multiplex PCR; in TCRdb, only in-frame clones are kept and a portion is missing. The sample lists roughly 120,000 clones, roughly 86% occurring once. The CDR3 totals 16 residues. The V and J ends lost 4 bases and 4 bases, in that order; junction bases with no gene match: 12. Germline loops: CDR1 SEHNR, CDR2 FQNEAQ (reference sequence). Study results and caveats: Many donors carried some public TCRs, although rarity characterized most TCR sequences. Among TCR beta chains, those listed as cytomegalovirus-associated numbered some 160. Cytomegalovirus status was reportedly diagnosed by the classifier with high specificity and sensitivity.

Sequencing input: PBMCs. This chain uses TRBV7-9 with TRBJ2-7, with TRBD2 matching over 8 bases. The clonotype comes from a man aged 25 to 40 in good health and CMV-seronegative. The DNA for the CDR3 is TGTGCCAGCAGCTCGTCCCGGCGGGGGGCCTTATACGAGCAGTACTTC. Translation gives CASSSSRRGALYEQYF.